The 18 T cell receptor beta chains below all came from one sample that was sequenced in a study of blood T cell repertoires in COVID-19. Sequenced by immunoSEQ multiplex PCR; TCRdb stores in-frame clones only, minus some. This sample yields fewer than 85,000 clones, of which around two thirds are seen a single time; just over 2.5% belongs to the top ten. What was sequenced was peripheral blood. The receptors derive from a human donor with acute or convalescent COVID-19. The donor label of this sample is uncertain.

The V gene is TRBV2, the J gene TRBJ2-7; D unclear. Trimming removed 0 bases from V and 4 bases from J, with 7 bases in between. This CDR3 region has 13 residues. The V gene's germline CDR1 is SNHLY and CDR2 FYNNEI. This CDR3 reads CASSEAPVYEQYV. Here the CDR3 DNA reads TGTGCCAGCAGTGAAGCTCCAGTGTACGAGCAGTACGTC.

This clone was seen only once. The rearrangement uses TRBV7-2 and TRBJ1-6; D possibly corresponds to TRBD1 (6 bases). CDR3 length equals 14 residues. Per germline, CDR1 SGHTA and CDR2 FQGNSA. V was cut by 5 bases and J by 8 bases, with 13 bases left in between. This chain's CDR3 is CASSPQGGDSPLHF. The DNA for the CDR3 is TGTGCCAGCAGCCCACAAGGGGGAGATTCACCCCTCCACTTT.

This chain connects TRBV9 to TRBJ2-1; TRBD2 matches at 7 bases. Germline V gives CDR1 SGDLS, CDR2 YYNGEE. The V gene end was trimmed by 0 bases and the J gene end by 7 bases; junction bases not matched to a gene: 10. This CDR3 contains 16 residues. The CDR3 here is CASSVGGGPGGNEQFF. The CDR3 DNA reads TGTGCCAGCAGCGTAGGAGGCGGTCCCGGGGGGAATGAGCAGTTCTTC.

V and J are TRBV28 and TRBJ1-1, with D possibly being TRBD1 (5 bases). The V gene's germline CDR1 is MDHEN and CDR2 SYDVKM. Trimming removed 5 bases from V and 4 bases from J, with 14 bases in between. This CDR3 has 14 residues. The CDR3 protein is CASSAGETRTEAFF. The CDR3 region has the DNA TGTGCCAGCAGTGCGGGGGAGACCCGCACTGAAGCTTTCTTT.

The J gene is TRBJ2-7, the V gene TRBV28; D is perhaps TRBD1 (6 bases). Looked up from germline, CDR1 is MDHEN and CDR2 is SYDVKM. Trimming removed 3 bases from V and 4 bases from J, with 13 bases in between. This CDR3 has 14 residues. The CDR3 protein is CASSFEGQSYEQYV. The CDR3 nucleotides read TGTGCCAGCAGTTTTGAAGGACAGAGTTACGAGCAGTACGTC.

V usage is TRBV28 and J usage is TRBJ1-6, with TRBD1 matching over 8 bases. Germline assignment: CDR1 MDHEN and CDR2 SYDVKM. J lost 8 bases, V lost 5 bases, and 8 bases had no gene match. The CDR3 has 15 amino acids. For the CDR3, the DNA is TGTGCCAGCAGTGACCGGACAGGGAGGTATTCACCCCTCCACTTT. This gives the protein CASSDRTGRYSPLHF.

The chain joins TRBV11-2 to TRBJ2-7; 7 nucleotides align to TRBD1. V dropped 5 bases and J dropped 3; count of bases not matched to a gene: 13. Germline assignment: CDR1 SGHAT and CDR2 FQNNGV. The length of the CDR3 is 16 residues. The CDR3 bases are TGTGCCAGCAGCCGACTACAGGGGACAGTTGGCTACGAGCAGTACTTC. Translated, it gives CASSRLQGTVGYEQYF.

This clone was seen only a few times. V gene TRBV9 combines with J gene TRBJ1-4; 7 bases match TRBD1. The CDR3 is 14 amino acids. Germline V gene sequence: CDR1 SGDLS, CDR2 YYNGEE. V lost 2 bases to trimming and J lost 3 bases; unmatched junction nucleotides: 1. The CDR3 here is CASSVQGANEKLFF. The CDR3 region has the DNA TGTGCCAGCAGCGTTCAGGGGGCTAATGAAAAACTGTTTTTT.

This clone was counted between two and nine times. This chain joins TRBV28 and TRBJ2-5; 9 bases match TRBD1. This CDR3 has 15 amino acids. Germline-derived CDR1 and CDR2 are MDHEN and SYDVKM. V lost 2 bases, J lost 5 bases, and 6 bases stayed unmatched. The CDR3 bases are TGTGCCAGCAGTTTAGAGGACAGGGGACGGGAGACCCAGTACTTC. Translated, it gives CASSLEDRGRETQYF.

V gene TRBV10-2 combines with J gene TRBJ1-4, with D possibly matching TRBD1 (5 bases). Trimming cost V 4 bases and J 3 bases, with 15 bases left between them. CDR3 length equals 16 residues. The germline CDR1 and CDR2 sequences are WSHSY and SAAADI. CDR3 protein: CASSAPGAGPNEKLFF. The CDR3 DNA follows: TGCGCCAGCAGTGCGCCTGGGGCAGGACCTAATGAAAAACTGTTTTTT.

CDR3 sequence (DNA): TGTGCCAGCAGCTTTTTAGGAGCCGGGGAGCTGTTTTTT. This translates into CASSFLGAGELFF. This sequence joins TRBV7-9 and TRBJ2-2; unclear D gene. CDR1 is SEHNR and CDR2 is FQNEAQ in the germline V gene (reference sequence). The germline V and J ends were trimmed by 3 bases and 6 bases, with 8 bases remaining between them. The CDR3 loop spans 13 amino acids.

This clone was seen a few times. This chain uses TRBV5-6 with TRBJ2-2, with D perhaps TRBD2 (5 bases). CDR1 is SGHDT, CDR2 YYEEEE, per germline. The V end lost 4 bases, the J end lost 3 bases, and 13 bases lay between the germline ends. This CDR3 spans 15 amino acids. CDR3 loop: CASSKRTGYTGELFF. The CDR3 DNA reads TGTGCCAGCAGCAAAAGGACGGGGTACACCGGGGAGCTGTTTTTT.

This chain joins TRBV10-2 and TRBJ2-7, with D possibly matching TRBD2 (6 bases). This CDR3 has 12 residues. The ends were cut back, 7 bases at V and 5 bases at J, with 12 bases in the middle. Germline lookup yields CDR1 WSHSY and CDR2 SAAADI. CDR3 sequence: CASKNGGDEQYV. The DNA for the CDR3 is TGCGCCAGCAAGAACGGAGGGGACGAGCAGTACGTC.

Details on this clone: The identical CDR3 is also encoded by other nucleotide sequences in the sample. V and J are TRBV18 and TRBJ2-7; no definite D call. The CDR3 length is 14 residues. CDR1 is KGHSH and CDR2 is LQKENI in the germline V gene. The V end lost 3 bases, the J end lost 2 bases, and 11 bases lay between the germline ends. The chain's CDR3 is CASSPLDGAYEQYF. CDR3 bases: TGTGCCAGCTCACCCCTCGACGGAGCCTACGAGCAGTACTTC.

This chain connects TRBV7-2 to TRBJ1-1; 8 bases match TRBD1. The CDR3 sequence is 18 residues long. The germline V gene encodes CDR1 SGHTA and CDR2 FQGNSA. The junction had 14 bases not matched to a gene; V was cut back by 5 bases and J by 0 bases. The DNA of the CDR3 is TGTGCCAGCAGCAGGGCGGCAGGGGGCTGGAGAATGAACACTGAAGCTTTCTTT. This sequence encodes CASSRAAGGWRMNTEAFF.

V usage is TRBV6-5 and J usage is TRBJ2-2; 9 positions match TRBD1. V lost 5 bases to trimming and J lost 7 bases; unmatched junction nucleotides: 5. The V gene's germline CDR1 is MNHEY and CDR2 SVGAGI. The CDR3 runs 14 residues. Here the CDR3 reads CASSHDRGGGELFF. DNA of the CDR3: TGTGCCAGCAGTCATGACAGGGGGGGCGGGGAGCTGTTTTTT.

This clone was counted once. V is TRBV7-6 and J is TRBJ2-7; 10 bases are shared with TRBD1. Germline loops: CDR1 SGHVS, CDR2 FNYEAQ. Losses at the gene ends were 4 bases for V and 2 bases for J; bases not matched to a gene: 5. The CDR3 loop spans 15 amino acids. CDR3 loop: CASSSRTGGAYEQYF. CDR3 sequence (DNA): TGTGCCAGCAGCTCGAGGACAGGGGGGGCCTACGAGCAGTACTTC.

The V and J genes are TRBV5-1 and TRBJ1-1, with 8 positions matching TRBD1. CDR3 size: 15 residues. Germline-derived CDR1 and CDR2 are SGHRS and YFSETQ. V gave up 4 bases and J gave up 3 bases; unmatched junction bases: 8. CDR3 amino acids: CASSTKGTGDTEAFF. For the CDR3, the DNA is TGCGCCAGCAGCACGAAAGGGACAGGAGACACTGAAGCTTTCTTT.